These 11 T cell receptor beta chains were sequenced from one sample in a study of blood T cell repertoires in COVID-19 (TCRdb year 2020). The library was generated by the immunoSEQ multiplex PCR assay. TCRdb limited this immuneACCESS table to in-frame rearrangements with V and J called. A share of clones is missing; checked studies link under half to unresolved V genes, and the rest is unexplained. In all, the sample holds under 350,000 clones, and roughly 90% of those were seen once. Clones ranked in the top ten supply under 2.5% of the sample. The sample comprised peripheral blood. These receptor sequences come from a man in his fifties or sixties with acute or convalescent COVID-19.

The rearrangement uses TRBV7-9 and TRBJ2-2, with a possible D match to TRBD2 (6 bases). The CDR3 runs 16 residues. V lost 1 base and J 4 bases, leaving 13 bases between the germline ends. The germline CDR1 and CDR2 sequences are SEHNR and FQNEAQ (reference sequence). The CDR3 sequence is CASSLERGTLTGELFF. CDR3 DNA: TGTGCCAGCAGCTTAGAACGGGGGACCCTCACCGGGGAGCTGTTTTTT.

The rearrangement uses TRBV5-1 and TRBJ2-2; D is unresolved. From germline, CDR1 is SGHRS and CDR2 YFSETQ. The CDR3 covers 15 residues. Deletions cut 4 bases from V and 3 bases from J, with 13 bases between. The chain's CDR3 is CASSPAATDTGELFF. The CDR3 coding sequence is TGCGCCAGCAGCCCCGCGGCAACCGACACCGGGGAGCTGTTTTTT.

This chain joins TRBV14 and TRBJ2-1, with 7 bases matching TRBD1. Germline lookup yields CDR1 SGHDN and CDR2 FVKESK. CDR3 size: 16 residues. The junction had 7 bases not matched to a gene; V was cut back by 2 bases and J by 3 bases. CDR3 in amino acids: CASSQRSDRNYNEQFF. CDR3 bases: TGTGCCAGCAGCCAACGTTCGGACAGGAACTACAATGAGCAGTTCTTC.

CDR3 amino acids: CASSTPLAGVVSGELFF. CDR3 DNA sequence: TGCGCCAGCAGCACACCACTAGCGGGGGTAGTGTCCGGGGAGCTGTTTTTT. V is TRBV5-1 and J is TRBJ2-2; 11 bases are shared with TRBD2. J gave up 6 bases and V 4 bases, and 11 bases lay outside the gene matches. Germline assignment: CDR1 SGHRS and CDR2 YFSETQ. The CDR3 totals 17 residues.

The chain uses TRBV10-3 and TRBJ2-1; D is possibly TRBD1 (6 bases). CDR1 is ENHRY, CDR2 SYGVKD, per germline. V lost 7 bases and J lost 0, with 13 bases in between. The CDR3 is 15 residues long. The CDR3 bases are TGTGCCATCACGGCAGGGGTGAGCTCCTACAATGAGCAGTTCTTC. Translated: CAITAGVSSYNEQFF.

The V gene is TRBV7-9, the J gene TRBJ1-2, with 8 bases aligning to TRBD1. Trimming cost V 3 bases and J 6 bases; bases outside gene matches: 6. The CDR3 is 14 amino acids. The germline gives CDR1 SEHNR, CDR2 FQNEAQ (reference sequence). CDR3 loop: CASSFRGRDDGYTF. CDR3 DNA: TGTGCCAGCAGCTTCAGGGGGCGAGATGATGGCTACACCTTC. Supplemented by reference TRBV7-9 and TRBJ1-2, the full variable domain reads DTGVSQNPRHKITKRGQNVTFRCDPISEHNRLYWYRQTLGQGPEFLTYFQNEAQLEKSRLLSDRFSAERPKGSFSTLEIQRTEQGDSAMYLCASSFRGRDDGYTFGSGTRLTVV.

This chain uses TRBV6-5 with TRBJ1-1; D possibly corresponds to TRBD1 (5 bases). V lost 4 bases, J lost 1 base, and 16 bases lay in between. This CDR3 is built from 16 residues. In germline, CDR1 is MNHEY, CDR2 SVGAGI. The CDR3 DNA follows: TGTGCCAGCAGTTTTGGCAGGGAACCCTCGAACACTGAAGCTTTCTTT. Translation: CASSFGREPSNTEAFF.

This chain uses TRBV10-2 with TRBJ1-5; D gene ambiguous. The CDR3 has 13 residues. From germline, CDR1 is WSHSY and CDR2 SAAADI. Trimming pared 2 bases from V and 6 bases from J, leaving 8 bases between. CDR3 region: CASSEMEGQPQHF. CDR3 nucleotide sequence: TGCGCCAGCAGTGAGATGGAGGGTCAGCCCCAGCATTTT.

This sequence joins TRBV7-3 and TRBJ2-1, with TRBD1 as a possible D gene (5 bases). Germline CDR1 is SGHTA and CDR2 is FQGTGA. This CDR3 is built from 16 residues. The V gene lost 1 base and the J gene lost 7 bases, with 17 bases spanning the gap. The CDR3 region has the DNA TGTGCCAGCAGCTTAAGGTCTGGGGCGTCCCAGAATGAGCAGTTCTTC. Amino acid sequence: CASSLRSGASQNEQFF. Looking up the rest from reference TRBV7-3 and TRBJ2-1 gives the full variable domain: GAGVSQTPSNKVTEKGKYVELRCDPISGHTALYWYRQSLGQGPEFLIYFQGTGAADDSGLPNDRFFAVRPEGSVSTLKIQRTERGDSAVYLCASSLRSGASQNEQFFGPGTRLTVL.

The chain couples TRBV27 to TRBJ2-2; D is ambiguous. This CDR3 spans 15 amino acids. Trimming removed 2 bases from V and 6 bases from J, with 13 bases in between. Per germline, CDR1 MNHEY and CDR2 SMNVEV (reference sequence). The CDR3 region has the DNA TGTGCCAGCAGTTTAATGTACCCCTACGCCGGGGAGCTGTTTTTT. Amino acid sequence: CASSLMYPYAGELFF.

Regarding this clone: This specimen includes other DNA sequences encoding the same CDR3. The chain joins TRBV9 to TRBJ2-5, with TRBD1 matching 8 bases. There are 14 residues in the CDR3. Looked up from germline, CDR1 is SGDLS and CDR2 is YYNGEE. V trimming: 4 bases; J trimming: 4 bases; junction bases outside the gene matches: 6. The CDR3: CASSPRTGTETQYF. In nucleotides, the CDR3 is TGTGCCAGCAGCCCCCGGACAGGGACAGAGACCCAGTACTTC.